The sequence of this T cell receptor beta chain was determined in a study of blood T cell repertoires in COVID-19. Overall study context: The analysed material was cDNA or gDNA that came from T cells, B-cell-depleted T cells, or PBMCs.

Authors' processing steps: It was from reference gene primer amplification that nucleated cell counts were estimated. The data were produced by immunoSEQ multiplex PCR, yet TCRdb's version contains in-frame clones alone and is incomplete. Clone size and the V and J calls come from that table; the DNA yielded D and trimming. Of 55,000 to 65,000 clones in the sample, 75% to 90% were seen once. The CDR3 is 16 amino acids. Trimming cost V 4 bases and J 4 bases; bases outside gene matches: 13. CDR1 SGHRS and CDR2 YFSETQ come from the germline V gene. V gene TRBV5-1 combines with J gene TRBJ2-5; 7 nucleotides match TRBD1. This TCR was recovered from a human donor with acute or convalescent COVID-19. The donor label of this sample is uncertain. Sequencing was performed on peripheral blood. The CDR3 DNA is TGCGCCAGCAGCACAGGGACAGCCCGGGCCACAGAGACCCAGTACTTC. Encoded protein: CASSTGTARATETQYF.